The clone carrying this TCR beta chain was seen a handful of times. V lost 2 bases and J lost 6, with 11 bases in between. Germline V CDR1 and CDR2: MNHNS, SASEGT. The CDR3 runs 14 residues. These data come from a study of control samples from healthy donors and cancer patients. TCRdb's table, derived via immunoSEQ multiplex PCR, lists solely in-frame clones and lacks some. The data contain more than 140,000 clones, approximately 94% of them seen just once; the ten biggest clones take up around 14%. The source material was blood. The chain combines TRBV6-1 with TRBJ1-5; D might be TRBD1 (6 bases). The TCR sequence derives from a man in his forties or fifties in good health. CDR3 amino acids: CASSEWGRRQPQHF. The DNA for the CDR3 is TGTGCCAGCAGTGAATGGGGGCGCCGTCAGCCCCAGCATTTT.